Shown below are 24 T cell receptor beta chains from a single sample sequenced in a study of blood T cell repertoires in COVID-19. Here immunoSEQ multiplex PCR was the method, and the copy in TCRdb shows in-frame clones only, minus some. The sample shows a few hundred thousand clones, roughly 86% of them seen only once. Specimen: peripheral blood. These receptors all come from a woman between 65 and 79 years old with active or convalescent COVID-19.

V and J are TRBV7-8 and TRBJ2-5, with 10 bases lining up with TRBD2. V dropped 1 base and J dropped 2; count of bases not matched to a gene: 7. The germline gives CDR1 SGHVS, CDR2 FQNEAQ. This CDR3 region has 17 residues. CDR3 protein: CASSLGLAGGRQETQYF. CDR3 DNA: TGTGCCAGCAGCTTAGGGTTAGCGGGGGGCCGGCAAGAGACCCAGTACTTC.

This clone was observed a few times. The rearrangement uses TRBV7-9 and TRBJ1-3; D uncertain. Germline CDR1 reads SEHNR; CDR2 reads FQNEAQ (reference sequence). There are 13 residues in the CDR3. V gave up 5 bases and J gave up 4 bases, with 9 bases separating them. CDR3 sequence (DNA): TGTGCCAGCAGCCCACTCGCAGGAAACACCATATATTTT. It translates to CASSPLAGNTIYF.

V is TRBV29-1 and J is TRBJ1-4, with a weak D call TRBD1 (6 bases). V was trimmed by 4 bases and J by 1 base, leaving 10 bases between them. This CDR3 has 14 amino acids. Germline values: CDR1 SQVTM, CDR2 ANQGSEA. CDR3 sequence (DNA): TGCAGCGTTGGACCACAGGGAACTAATGAAAAACTGTTTTTT. It yields the protein CSVGPQGTNEKLFF.

This clone has only a few counts. The V call is TRBV19, the J call TRBJ2-7, with D perhaps matching TRBD1 (5 bases). The CDR3 spans 12 residues. CDR1 and CDR2 from the germline V gene are LNHDA and SQIVND (reference sequence). The V and J ends lost 9 bases and 0 bases respectively, with 9 bases between them. Written as DNA, the CDR3 is TGTGCCAGCGTGGGGCACTCCTACGAGCAGTACTTC. Its translation: CASVGHSYEQYF.

The V call is TRBV9, the J call TRBJ2-1, with TRBD1 matching 7 bases. This CDR3 is 16 amino acids long. From germline, CDR1 is SGDLS and CDR2 YYNGEE. V lost 4 bases to trimming and J lost 9 bases; unmatched junction nucleotides: 16. DNA of the CDR3: TGTGCCAGCAGCTCTATTCCTGGACAGGCAGTAACTGAGCAGTTCTTC. The encoded protein is CASSSIPGQAVTEQFF.

The V and J genes are TRBV3-1 (or the pseudogene TRBV3-2) and TRBJ2-5; 8 nucleotides agree with TRBD2. This CDR3 comprises 17 residues. V trimming: 1 base; J trimming: 2 bases; junction bases outside the gene matches: 9. Germline CDR1 LGHDT, CDR2 YNNKEL (reference sequence). This CDR3 is CASSQGGWAGGQETQYF. DNA of the CDR3: TGTGCCAGCAGCCAAGGAGGCTGGGCGGGGGGACAAGAGACCCAGTACTTC.

V usage is TRBV5-1 and J usage is TRBJ2-3; 13 bases match TRBD2. Germline values: CDR1 SGHRS, CDR2 YFSETQ. The ends lost 5 bases at V and 4 bases at J; junction bases unmatched: 4. The CDR3 covers 15 residues. In DNA, the CDR3 is TGCGCCAGCAGGGGTACTAGCGGGGGGGCAGATACGCAGTATTTT. Its protein product is CASRGTSGGADTQYF.

This clone was observed a handful of times. The V call is TRBV19, the J call TRBJ1-1, with D unresolved. Per the germline V gene, CDR1 is LNHDA and CDR2 is SQIVND (reference sequence). Deletions cut 6 bases from V and 3 bases from J, with 11 bases between. CDR3 length: 13 amino acids. CDR3 nucleotides: TGTGCCAGTAGGACCCTGAGGCACACTGAAGCTTTCTTT. Translating it yields CASRTLRHTEAFF.

V gene TRBV7-6 combines with J gene TRBJ2-2, with D uncertain. CDR1 SGHVS and CDR2 FNYEAQ come from the germline V gene. The germline V and J ends were trimmed by 5 bases and 5 bases, with 18 bases remaining between them. The CDR3 contains 16 residues. CDR3 sequence reads: CASSDGVFDWTGELFF. In DNA, the CDR3 is TGTGCCAGCAGCGACGGAGTATTTGATTGGACCGGGGAGCTGTTTTTT.

This rearrangement joins TRBV6-6 to TRBJ1-4; 12 bases line up with TRBD1. V dropped 6 bases and J dropped 7; count of bases not matched to a gene: 3. CDR1 MNHNY and CDR2 SVGAGI come from the germline V gene (reference sequence). The CDR3 has 14 residues. In nucleotides, the CDR3 is TGTGCCAGCAGGGGACAGGGGGCTGCTGAAAAACTGTTTTTT. Translated: CASRGQGAAEKLFF.

Concerning this clone itself: This sample includes further DNA sequences coding for the same CDR3. The CDR3: CASSVVAGGTDTQYF. The CDR3 DNA sequence: TGTGCCAGCAGCGTAGTGGCGGGAGGCACAGATACGCAGTATTTT. The chain recombines TRBV9 with TRBJ2-3; 7 positions match TRBD2. From germline, CDR1 is SGDLS and CDR2 YYNGEE. CDR3 size: 15 residues. Trimming took 0 bases from V and 1 from J; bases not matched to a gene: 2.

V gene TRBV6-2 or TRBV6-3 combines with J gene TRBJ2-7; the match to TRBD1 covers 11 bases. The CDR3 runs 15 residues. Germline CDR1 is MNHEY and CDR2 is SVGEGT. V trimming: 4 bases; J trimming: 1 base; junction bases outside the gene matches: 3. The CDR3 region has the DNA TGTGCCAGCAGTTTCGGGGACAGGGGGTCCTACGAGCAGTACTTC. This translates into CASSFGDRGSYEQYF.

The genes are TRBV4-2 and TRBJ2-1, with a possible D match to TRBD2 (6 bases). Trimming stripped 9 bases from V and 7 bases from J, with 25 bases between. Germline CDR1 LGHNA, CDR2 YNFKEQ. This CDR3 is built from 16 residues. DNA of the CDR3: TGTGCCAGTTTACCGAGAACGGACTACCTGGGGAATGAGCAGTTCTTC. Amino acid sequence: CASLPRTDYLGNEQFF.

The rearrangement links TRBV27 to TRBJ2-1; D may be TRBD2 (7 bases). Trimming shortened V by 10 bases and J by 7 bases, and 23 bases separated the two germline ends. Germline values: CDR1 MNHEY, CDR2 SMNVEV (reference sequence). This CDR3 has 15 residues. CDR3: CATGRWGGASNEQFF. The CDR3 nucleotides are TGTGCCACCGGGAGATGGGGGGGGGCGAGTAATGAGCAGTTCTTC.

The chain uses TRBV10-2 and TRBJ1-5; no reliable D call. The germline V gene has CDR1 WSHSY and CDR2 SAAADI. The CDR3 totals 13 residues. The germline V and J ends were trimmed by 2 bases and 6 bases, with 8 bases remaining between them. The CDR3 protein is CASSETSSQPQHF. Here the CDR3 DNA reads TGCGCCAGCAGTGAGACTTCGTCTCAGCCCCAGCATTTT.

This chain uses TRBV19 with TRBJ1-5; D uncertain. Germline V CDR1 and CDR2: LNHDA, SQIVND (reference sequence). The V gene lost 1 base and the J gene lost 0 bases, with 7 bases spanning the gap. The CDR3 is made up of 15 amino acids. DNA for the CDR3: TGTGCCAGTAGTATAGTCCTTTATAGCAATCAGCCCCAGCATTTT. It yields the protein CASSIVLYSNQPQHF.

This sequence joins TRBV28 and TRBJ1-4; D might be TRBD1 (6 bases). The CDR3 runs 15 residues. V gave up 4 bases and J gave up 4 bases, with 13 bases separating them. Germline V CDR1 and CDR2: MDHEN, SYDVKM. This CDR3 is CASSSLSDSNEKLFF. For the CDR3, the DNA is TGTGCCAGCAGTTCACTATCGGACAGTAATGAAAAACTGTTTTTT. Full variable domain (remainder filled in from reference TRBV28 and TRBJ1-4): DVKVTQSSRYLVKRTGEKVFLECVQDMDHENMFWYRQDPGLGLRLIYFSYDVKMKEKGDIPEGYSVSREKKERFSLILESASTNQTSMYLCASSSLSDSNEKLFFGSGTQLSVL.

The chain combines TRBV15 with TRBJ2-1, with a weak D call TRBD2 (7 bases). The CDR3 totals 15 residues. Per germline, CDR1 LNHNV and CDR2 YYDKDF (reference sequence). Trimming cost V 6 bases and J 2 bases, with 14 bases left between them. CDR3 region: CATRKVGGAYNEQFF. The CDR3, as DNA: TGTGCCACCAGGAAAGTAGGGGGGGCCTACAATGAGCAGTTCTTC.

This clone showed up just once. The chain has TRBV19 and TRBJ2-7; 8 bases are shared with TRBD1. Germline values: CDR1 LNHDA, CDR2 SQIVND (reference sequence). The CDR3 extends over 15 amino acids. Trimming cost V 6 bases and J 5 bases; bases outside gene matches: 12. The CDR3: CASSRRGRTEDEQYF. In nucleotides, the CDR3 is TGTGCCAGTAGCCGCAGGGGGCGAACGGAGGACGAGCAGTACTTC.

CDR3 sequence: CASSQVGGGVEKLFF. The CDR3 coding sequence is TGTGCCAGCAGCCAAGTGGGTGGGGGGGTCGAAAAACTGTTTTTT. The V and J genes are TRBV4-2 and TRBJ1-4, with D perhaps matching TRBD1 (5 bases). V dropped 1 base and J dropped 8 bases, with 14 bases sitting between them. CDR1 is LGHNA and CDR2 is YNFKEQ in the germline V gene. CDR3 size: 15 residues.

The gene calls are TRBV6-2 or TRBV6-3 and TRBJ1-1; D gene ambiguous. The CDR3 spans 14 residues. Trimming left V 2 bases short and J 3 bases short, with 10 bases between. Germline CDR1 reads MNHEY; CDR2 reads SVGEGT. For the CDR3, the DNA is TGTGCCAGCAGTTACCCGAGGGATGACACTGAAGCTTTCTTT. Translated, it gives CASSYPRDDTEAFF.

CDR3 region: CASSQLAGGRGEQYF. The CDR3 DNA is TGTGCCAGCAGCCAATTAGCGGGGGGGCGAGGCGAGCAGTACTTC. The chain has TRBV4-2 and TRBJ2-7; 11 nucleotides agree with TRBD2. The CDR3 consists of 15 residues. Per the germline V gene, CDR1 is LGHNA and CDR2 is YNFKEQ. J lost 6 bases, V lost 2 bases, and 6 bases had no gene match.

The chain is built from TRBV5-1 and TRBJ2-6, with TRBD1 matching 9 bases. Germline CDR1 reads SGHRS; CDR2 reads YFSETQ. V dropped 6 bases and J dropped 0; count of bases not matched to a gene: 13. CDR3 length equals 19 residues. Here the CDR3 DNA reads TGCGCCAGCACCGAGACCGGGACAGGGAGGCTCTCTGGGGCCAACGTCCTGACTTTC. Amino acid sequence: CASTETGTGRLSGANVLTF.

The V call is TRBV2, the J call TRBJ2-3; 9 bases align to TRBD1. Per germline, CDR1 SNHLY and CDR2 FYNNEI. V was pared by 5 bases and J by 1 base, with 7 bases of the junction left unmatched. The CDR3 is 16 residues long. CDR3 loop: CASSQPGDRGTDTQYF. The DNA of the CDR3 is TGTGCCAGCAGTCAACCCGGGGACAGGGGCACAGATACGCAGTATTTT.